Below, 4 T cell receptor beta chains from the same sample are listed, as sequenced in a study of cytomegalovirus exposure and HLA in healthy donors. 60 Vbeta and 13 Jbeta primers were used in PCR. This table comes from immunoSEQ multiplex PCR, and its TCRdb copy is limited to in-frame clones, with some not included. The profile shows some 160,000 clones, roughly 85% of them singletons. The sample consisted of PBMCs. These receptors were taken from a woman under 40 in good health and CMV-seronegative.

This clone appeared a few times. The genes are TRBV29-1 and TRBJ2-7, with a weak D call TRBD2 (6 bases). Germline V gene data show CDR1 as SQVTM and CDR2 as ANQGSEA. This CDR3 has 15 amino acids. Trimming took 1 base from V and 2 from J, leaving 15 bases between them. DNA for the CDR3: TGCAGCGTTGAAGCGGCGGAGGGAAGGGCCTACGAGCAGTACTTC. It yields the protein CSVEAAEGRAYEQYF.

This chain uses TRBV7-9 with TRBJ2-1; D is possibly TRBD1 (8 bases). In germline, CDR1 is SEHNR, CDR2 FQNEAQ (reference sequence). V was pared by 7 bases and J by 5 bases, with 18 bases between. The CDR3 spans 15 residues. CDR3 in DNA: TGTGCCAGCACACCCACAGGGGGGGTAGACAATGAGCAGTTCTTC. This sequence encodes CASTPTGGVDNEQFF.

The sample holds a few counts of this clone. The rearrangement links TRBV5-5 to TRBJ1-4, with no clear D. The CDR3 has 16 residues. The germline V gene encodes CDR1 SGHKS and CDR2 YYEKEE (reference sequence). Trimming removed 1 base from V and 0 bases from J, with 10 bases in between. The CDR3 nucleotides are TGTGCCAGCAGCTTGCCAAACACCGCAACTAATGAAAAACTGTTTTTT. Protein product: CASSLPNTATNEKLFF.

The chain joins TRBV19 to TRBJ2-1; weak D call: TRBD2 (7 bases). Trimming shortened V by 10 bases and J by 5 bases, and 18 bases separated the two germline ends. Germline V gene data show CDR1 as LNHDA and CDR2 as SQIVND (reference sequence). The CDR3 is 14 residues long. DNA of the CDR3: TGTGCCACCCATCCACGGGGGGCTAACAATGAGCAGTTCTTC. It yields the protein CATHPRGANNEQFF.